A selection of T cell receptor beta chains follows, all from one sample in a study of T cell responses to AZD1222 COVID-19 vaccine. Sequenced by immunoSEQ multiplex PCR; TCRdb stores in-frame clones only, minus some. The table records about 200,000 clones, approximately 94% of them present only once. Sequencing used peripheral blood, obtained on day 0 of MenACWY control vaccination. These receptor sequences come from an adult in good health. CDR3s include the opening cysteine and the closing phenylalanine or tryptophan. Fields, in order: J gene, D gene, V gene, CDR3 protein, CDR3 DNA. D genes are given only for firm matches.

TRBJ2-7 | - | TRBV5-1 | CASSLGAVGRAYEQYF | TGCGCCAGCAGCTTGGGGGCGGTAGGCAGGGCCTACGAGCAGTACTTC
TRBJ1-1 | TRBD1 | TRBV3-1/TRBV3-2 | CASSPISATGLEAFF | TGTGCCAGCAGCCCCATCAGTGCGACAGGGCTGGAAGCTTTCTTT
TRBJ2-7 | - | TRBV6-5 | CASRGSATYEQYF | TGTGCCAGCAGGGGGAGTGCGACCTACGAGCAGTACTTC
TRBJ1-6 | - | TRBV2 | CASSESVQNNSPLHF | TGTGCCAGCAGTGAATCCGTCCAGAATAATTCACCCCTCCACTTT
TRBJ2-7 | - | TRBV28 | CASSLSPLVAAYEQYF | TGTGCCAGCAGTTTATCCCCGCTGGTTGCCGCCTACGAGCAGTACTTC
TRBJ1-5 | - | TRBV2 | CASSELSKRSGEPQHF | TGTGCCAGCAGTGAATTATCCAAACGGTCCGGAGAGCCCCAGCATTTT
TRBJ1-2 | - | TRBV6-2/TRBV6-3 | CASSDLLGYTF | TGTGCCAGCAGTGACCTATTAGGCTACACCTTC
TRBJ2-6 | - | TRBV10-2 | CASSMAGLRSGANVLTF | TGCGCCAGCTCCATGGCCGGACTCCGCTCTGGGGCCAACGTCCTGACTTTC
TRBJ2-5 | TRBD2 | TRBV4-1 | CASSRGNSGGVETQYF | TGCGCCAGCAGCCGCGGGAATAGCGGGGGGGTAGAGACCCAGTACTTC
TRBJ1-3 | - | TRBV7-2 | CASSVGWGENTIYF | TGTGCCAGCAGCGTTGGATGGGGCGAAAACACCATATATTTT
TRBJ1-6 | TRBD1 | TRBV18 | CASSPRTGGNSPLHF | TGTGCCAGCTCACCAAGGACAGGGGGGAATTCACCCCTCCACTTT